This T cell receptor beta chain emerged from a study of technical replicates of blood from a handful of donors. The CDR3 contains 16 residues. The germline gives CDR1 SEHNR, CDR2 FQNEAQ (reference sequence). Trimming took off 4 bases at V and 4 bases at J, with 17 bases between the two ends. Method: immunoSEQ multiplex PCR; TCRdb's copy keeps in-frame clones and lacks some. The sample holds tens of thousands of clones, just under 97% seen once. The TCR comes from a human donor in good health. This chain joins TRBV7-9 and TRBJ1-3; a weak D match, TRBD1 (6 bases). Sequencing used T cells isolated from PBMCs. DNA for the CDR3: TGTGCCAGCAGCTACCTGGGACATTTACCGGGAAACACCATATATTTT. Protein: CASSYLGHLPGNTIYF.